One and the same sample provided the 5 T cell receptor beta chains below, sequenced in a study of patients and donors after allogeneic stem cell transplantation. TCRdb re-called the RT-PCR reads through MiXCR, storing one row per CDR3 protein. The table lists 190,000 or so distinct CDR3 sequences, 35% to 45% of them singletons. Sequenced sample: blood, either unsorted or a sorted T cell fraction (not recorded which). Receptors originate from a human donor who was either an allogeneic HSCT recipient or a stem cell or donor lymphocyte infusion donor (not recorded which). It is not recorded whose cells these are; they may come from a transplant donor.

The chain couples TRBV12-3 or TRBV12-4 to TRBJ2-7; tentative D call: TRBD2 (6 bases). V lost 1 base and J lost 6, with 13 bases in between. CDR3 size: 14 residues. The CDR3: CASSLGGDLSEQYF. The DNA of the CDR3 is TGTGCCAGCAGTTTAGGCGGGGACCTCTCCGAGCAGTACTTC.

The chain uses TRBV19 and TRBJ1-5, with 7 bases that match TRBD1. V shed 7 bases and J 3 bases; nucleotides not matched to a gene: 9. Germline V gene sequence: CDR1 LNHDA, CDR2 SQIVND (reference sequence). The CDR3 has 15 amino acids. CDR3 amino acids: CASTHRGTLNQPQHF. The CDR3 DNA follows: TGTGCCAGTACCCACAGGGGAACCCTCAATCAGCCCCAGCATTTT.

The rearrangement uses TRBV4-1 and TRBJ2-1; D is uncertain. Per the germline V gene, CDR1 is MGHRA and CDR2 is YSYEKL. This CDR3 contains 17 residues. Trimming removed 4 bases from V and 6 bases from J, with 22 bases in between. This CDR3 is CASSRKGRGDFVNEQFF. The CDR3 bases are TGCGCCAGCAGCCGCAAAGGGCGAGGTGACTTTGTCAATGAGCAGTTCTTC.

The chain has TRBV6-2 or TRBV6-3 and TRBJ1-1; D gene unclear. CDR3 length: 16 residues. Per germline, CDR1 MNHEY and CDR2 SVGEGT. Trimming took off 4 bases at V and 0 bases at J, with 15 bases between the two ends. For the CDR3, the DNA is TGTGCCAGCAGTTCCGCCCACAGACAACTGAACACTGAAGCTTTCTTT. Translation gives CASSSAHRQLNTEAFF.

V is TRBV21-1 and J is TRBJ1-3; TRBD1 was called by the table and not checked on the DNA. TRBV21-1 is designated a pseudogene. The CDR3 has 16 amino acids. In DNA form, the CDR3 reads TGTGCCAGCAGCGGACAGGGGCTACGCTCTGGAAACACCATATATTTT. As protein: CASSGQGLRSGNTIYF.